This TCR beta chain stems from a study of T cell clusters in autoimmune cytopenias. Considering frequency, this clonotype is medium-sized. TRB rearrangements were amplified by touch-down multiplex PCR with mixed TRB-A/B primers. For each CDR3 protein, TCRdb gives one entry from its re-call of the multiplex PCR reads, without DNA. This table lists about 5,000 distinct CDR3 sequences. TRB was amplified from around 250 ng of peripheral blood genomic DNA per sample. The length of the CDR3 is 16 residues. The germline gives CDR1 MNHEY, CDR2 SVGEGT. The same data also went into a second study, on T cell repertoires in aging, cancer and after chemotherapy. That work states: Repeat sampling of healthy donors over several months to years showed clear clonal overlap.

Sequencing used peripheral blood. The sequence was collected from a human donor in good health. The chain employs TRBV6-2 or TRBV6-3 and TRBJ2-5; TCRdb names TRBD1, which stays unverified in the absence of DNA. The CDR3 sequence is CASRSGTGGYQETQYF.